This TCR beta chain was identified in a study of OX40 agonist ivuxolimab in advanced cancers. Study as a whole: Patients in dose escalation had liver, melanoma, kidney or head and neck cancers. Partial responses were seen in three patients, one with hepatocellular carcinoma and two with cutaneous melanoma. General study findings and limits: Dosing at 0.1 to 3.0 mg/kg was accompanied by clonal expansion of CD4+ and CD8+ blood T cells by week 6.

Deletions cut 3 bases from V and 5 bases from J, with 14 bases between. Looked up from germline, CDR1 is SGHTA and CDR2 is FQGTGA. The CDR3 has 14 amino acids. Sequencing used immunoSEQ multiplex PCR; TCRdb keeps in-frame clones, though not all of them. The profile shows approximately 20,000 clones, 70% to 90% of them singletons. This clone has just one count. Its specificity is unknown. Patients who had autoimmune disease history or got systemic immunosuppression were left out. The rearrangement uses TRBV7-3 and TRBJ2-7; D may be TRBD1 (5 bases). This clonotype was sampled from an adult with an advanced solid tumor such as melanoma, head and neck, liver or kidney cancer. This sample comprised CD4+ or CD8+ T cells sorted from blood, obtained in a trial of the OX40 agonist ivuxolimab. CDR3 residues: CASSFGQVGDEQYF. The DNA for the CDR3 is TGTGCCAGCAGCTTCGGACAAGTCGGCGACGAGCAGTACTTC.